The 8 T cell receptor beta chains given below trace back to one sample, sequenced in a study of blood T cell repertoires in COVID-19. Clones were sequenced by immunoSEQ multiplex PCR, and TCRdb holds only the in-frame ones, with some missing. The sample lists 240,000 or so clones; roughly four fifths were seen once. Specimen: peripheral blood. The receptor source for this set is a man aged 25 to 45 who had recovered from COVID-19.

J is TRBJ1-2 and V is TRBV3-1 (or the pseudogene TRBV3-2); D is unclear. V was clipped by 7 bases and J by 4 bases, with 16 bases between them. Germline-derived CDR1 and CDR2 are LGHDT and YNNKEL (reference sequence). This CDR3 comprises 14 residues. CDR3 region: CASTPRGQAYGYTF. CDR3 in DNA: TGTGCCAGCACCCCAAGAGGGCAGGCCTATGGCTACACCTTC.

The CDR3 bases are TGTGCCTGGAGTAAACTAGGAGAGACCCAGTACTTC. Translation gives CAWSKLGETQYF. The rearrangement links TRBV30 to TRBJ2-5; TRBD2 is a possible D gene (5 bases). The germline gives CDR1 GTSNPN, CDR2 SVGIG (reference sequence). Trimming pared 2 bases from V and 4 bases from J, leaving 8 bases between. The CDR3 length is 12 residues.

The chain couples TRBV2 to TRBJ1-1; TRBD1 matches at 10 bases. CDR3 length: 14 amino acids. With V trimmed by 4 bases and J by 5 bases, 4 bases remained unmatched. Germline V gives CDR1 SNHLY, CDR2 FYNNEI. CDR3 bases: TGTGCCAGCAGTGGACAGGGGGCGGGAACTGAAGCTTTCTTT. Protein: CASSGQGAGTEAFF.

The chain couples TRBV28 to TRBJ1-1, with D perhaps TRBD1 (5 bases). Germline lookup yields CDR1 MDHEN and CDR2 SYDVKM. V lost 4 bases and J 0 bases, leaving 12 bases between the germline ends. The CDR3 has 15 residues. The CDR3 loop is CASSSGLSMNTEAFF. CDR3 coding DNA: TGTGCCAGCAGTTCGGGACTGAGCATGAACACTGAAGCTTTCTTT.

V and J are TRBV7-9 and TRBJ2-3; no firm D call. V shed 4 bases and J shed 0 bases, with 8 bases lying between them. CDR1 and CDR2 from the germline V gene are SEHNR and FQNEAQ (reference sequence). This CDR3 has 14 amino acids. The CDR3 region has the DNA TGTGCCAGCAGCTCCTTCCCTAGCACAGATACGCAGTATTTT. It codes for CASSSFPSTDTQYF. The whole variable domain, remainder taken from reference TRBV7-9 and TRBJ2-3, is DTGVSQNPRHKITKRGQNVTFRCDPISEHNRLYWYRQTLGQGPEFLTYFQNEAQLEKSRLLSDRFSAERPKGSFSTLEIQRTEQGDSAMYLCASSSFPSTDTQYFGPGTRLTVL.

The rearrangement links TRBV5-6 to TRBJ1-2; D not resolved. The CDR3 is 13 residues long. V was shortened by 0 bases and J by 3 bases, with 6 bases between the two germline ends. Germline V gene lookup returns CDR1 SGHDT and CDR2 YYEEEE. CDR3 region: CASSLDRDYGYTF. CDR3 sequence (DNA): TGTGCCAGCAGCTTGGACAGAGACTATGGCTACACCTTC. The entire variable domain, with the rest obtained from reference TRBV5-6 and TRBJ1-2, is as follows: DAGVTQSPTHLIKTRGQQVTLRCSPKSGHDTVSWYQQALGQGPQFIFQYYEEEERQRGNFPDRFSGHQFPNYSSELNVNALLLGDSALYLCASSLDRDYGYTFGSGTRLTVV.

V usage is TRBV9 and J usage is TRBJ2-5; possible D gene TRBD2, 7 bases. Per germline, CDR1 SGDLS and CDR2 YYNGEE. This CDR3 region has 15 residues. V gave up 0 bases and J gave up 1 base, with 10 bases separating them. The CDR3 sequence: CASSVAGGFQETQYF. The CDR3 DNA is TGTGCCAGCAGCGTAGCGGGGGGCTTCCAAGAGACCCAGTACTTC.

This chain joins TRBV2 and TRBJ2-1; tentative D call: TRBD2 (6 bases). CDR1 and CDR2 (germline): SNHLY, FYNNEI. The CDR3 loop spans 16 amino acids. V was clipped by 1 base and J by 2 bases, with 12 bases between them. Here the CDR3 DNA reads TGTGCCAGCAGTGAAGGGAGGGGCCCGCCCTACAATGAGCAGTTCTTC. Translating it yields CASSEGRGPPYNEQFF.